A selection of T cell receptor beta chains follows, all from one sample in a study of T cells after yellow fever vaccination. MiXCR was run by TCRdb on the 5' RACE reads, yielding one entry per CDR3 protein. The sample yields over 150,000 distinct CDR3 sequences, around 7% seen once. The sample in question was CD4+ T cells sorted from PBMCs, obtained less than 6 days after the first yellow fever vaccination. The receptors shown here come from a man between 18 and 29 years old who received the YFV17D yellow fever vaccine. Both conserved end residues are part of each CDR3. Fields, in order: J gene, D gene, clone size, V gene, CDR3 protein, CDR3 DNA. D genes are given only for firm matches. Size is omitted from some rows. Given values are once, few, many or a class for expanded clones.

j_gene: TRBJ2-3
d_gene: NA
abundance: many
v_gene: TRBV11-1
CDR3aa: CASSTTRGGGDTQYF
CDR3nt: TGTGCCAGCAGCACCACCAGGGGGGGTGGAGATACGCAGTATTTT

j_gene: TRBJ2-1
d_gene: NA
abundance: NA
v_gene: TRBV19
CDR3aa: CASSMLGEGEQFF
CDR3nt: TGTGCCAGTAGTATGCTAGGCGAGGGTGAGCAGTTCTTC

j_gene: TRBJ2-1
d_gene: NA
abundance: few
v_gene: TRBV7-2
CDR3aa: CASSPWISTRSVQFF
CDR3nt: TGTGCCAGCAGCCCCTGGATTTCGACCCGTTCGGTGCAGTTCTTC

j_gene: TRBJ2-1
d_gene: NA
abundance: NA
v_gene: TRBV9
CDR3aa: CASSVAPVISYNEQFF
CDR3nt: TGTGCCAGCAGCGTAGCTCCAGTTATCTCCTACAATGAGCAGTTCTTC

j_gene: TRBJ1-1
d_gene: TRBD1
abundance: NA
v_gene: TRBV7-2
CDR3aa: CASSQQGASTEAFF
CDR3nt: TGTGCCAGCAGTCAACAGGGGGCTTCTACTGAAGCTTTCTTT

j_gene: TRBJ2-7
d_gene: NA
abundance: many
v_gene: TRBV4-1
CDR3aa: CASSTPRGLGWEQYF
CDR3nt: TGCGCCAGCAGCACCCCGCGGGGTCTCGGTTGGGAGCAGTACTTC

j_gene: TRBJ1-1
d_gene: NA
abundance: many
v_gene: TRBV18
CDR3aa: CASTWTENTEAFF
CDR3nt: TGTGCCAGCACGTGGACGGAGAACACTGAAGCTTTCTTT

j_gene: TRBJ2-5
d_gene: TRBD2
abundance: NA
v_gene: TRBV28
CDR3aa: CASSLWASGGRETQYF
CDR3nt: TGTGCCAGCAGTTTATGGGCTAGCGGGGGGCGGGAGACCCAGTACTTC

j_gene: TRBJ2-3
d_gene: NA
abundance: many
v_gene: TRBV28
CDR3aa: CASSPPLGSTDTQYF
CDR3nt: TGTGCCAGCAGCCCCCCCTTGGGGAGCACAGATACGCAGTATTTT

j_gene: TRBJ2-2
d_gene: NA
abundance: few
v_gene: TRBV4-3
CDR3aa: CASSQELTTNTGELFF
CDR3nt: TGCGCCAGCAGCCAAGAACTGACTACGAACACCGGGGAGCTGTTTTTT

j_gene: TRBJ1-1
d_gene: NA
abundance: NA
v_gene: TRBV20-1
CDR3aa: CSARGSLNTEAFF
CDR3nt: TGCAGTGCTAGAGGCTCCCTGAACACTGAAGCTTTCTTT

j_gene: TRBJ2-3
d_gene: NA
abundance: many
v_gene: TRBV7-2
CDR3aa: CASSLVGQTSTDTQYF
CDR3nt: TGTGCCAGCAGCTTAGTCGGGCAAACTAGCACAGATACGCAGTATTTT

j_gene: TRBJ2-3
d_gene: NA
abundance: NA
v_gene: TRBV20-1
CDR3aa: CSATPLGLDTQYF
CDR3nt: TGCAGTGCTACCCCCTTGGGTTTAGATACGCAGTATTTT

j_gene: TRBJ1-2
d_gene: NA
abundance: NA
v_gene: TRBV20-1
CDR3aa: CSATKRSQGYYGYTF
CDR3nt: TGCAGTGCTACCAAGAGGTCTCAGGGGTACTATGGCTACACCTTC

j_gene: TRBJ2-1
d_gene: NA
abundance: many
v_gene: TRBV7-2
CDR3aa: CASSLSAQAHEQFF
CDR3nt: TGTGCCAGCAGCTTATCGGCACAAGCCCATGAGCAGTTCTTC

j_gene: TRBJ2-4
d_gene: NA
abundance: many
v_gene: TRBV7-9
CDR3aa: CASSLTWRSNIQYF
CDR3nt: TGTGCCAGCAGCTTAACATGGCGGTCGAACATTCAGTACTTC

j_gene: TRBJ2-1
d_gene: NA
abundance: few
v_gene: TRBV7-2
CDR3aa: CASSSTNSRYHEQFF
CDR3nt: TGTGCCAGCAGCTCTACAAATTCGCGCTATCATGAGCAGTTCTTC

j_gene: TRBJ1-2
d_gene: TRBD1
abundance: NA
v_gene: TRBV4-1
CDR3aa: CASSQVGKGAGYGYTF
CDR3nt: TGCGCCAGCAGCCAAGTAGGGAAGGGGGCCGGCTATGGCTACACCTTC